A single TCR beta chain is shown here with its context. This CDR3 region has 13 residues. V lost 5 bases to trimming and J lost 4 bases, with 11 bases between them. CDR1 and CDR2 (germline): SNHLY, FYNNEI. Profiled with immunoSEQ multiplex PCR; TCRdb holds only in-frame clones, not every one. This table has about 98,000 clones, 84% appearing once. This sample was included in a study of T cell responses to AZD1222 COVID-19 vaccine. Whole-study context: Some second doses came at about 4 weeks and others at about 12 weeks; these were pooled.

The clonotype comes from an adult in good health. The chain recombines TRBV2 with TRBJ1-2; tentatively, D is TRBD1 (6 bases). The specimen comprised peripheral blood, sampled on day 0 of AZD1222 vaccination. CDR3 region: CASSKQGLYGYTF. CDR3 bases: TGTGCCAGCAGTAAACAGGGCCTCTATGGCTACACCTTC.